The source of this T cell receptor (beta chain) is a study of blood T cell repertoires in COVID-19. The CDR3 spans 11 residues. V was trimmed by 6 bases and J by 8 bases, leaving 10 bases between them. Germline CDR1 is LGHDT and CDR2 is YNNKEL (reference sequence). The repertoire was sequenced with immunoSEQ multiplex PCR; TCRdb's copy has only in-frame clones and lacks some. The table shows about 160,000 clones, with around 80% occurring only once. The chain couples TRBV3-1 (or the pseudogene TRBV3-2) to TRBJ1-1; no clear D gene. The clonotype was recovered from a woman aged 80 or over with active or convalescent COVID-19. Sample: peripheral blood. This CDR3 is CASRKEAEAFF. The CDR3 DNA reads TGTGCCAGCAGGAAGGAGGCCGAAGCTTTCTTT.